The 14 T cell receptor beta chains reported below all come from one sample, sequenced in a study of control samples from healthy donors and cancer patients. Using immunoSEQ multiplex PCR, the repertoire was profiled, and TCRdb retains in-frame clones only, with some absent. The table has 100,000 to 150,000 clones, over 75% seen once; the top ten hold more than 1.5%. The source material was blood. The receptor source for this set is a man aged 18 to 30 in good health.

The rearrangement uses TRBV4-1 and TRBJ2-1; TRBD2 aligns across 7 bases. Trimming at V came to 7 bases and at J to 10 bases, leaving 13 bases not matched to a gene. Germline lookup yields CDR1 MGHRA and CDR2 YSYEKL. CDR3 length: 14 amino acids. CDR3 region: CASKAGAPLVEQFF. CDR3 DNA: TGCGCCAGCAAGGCGGGAGCCCCCCTTGTGGAGCAGTTCTTC.

The chain joins TRBV10-3 to TRBJ1-1; perhaps TRBD1 as D (5 bases). V was pared by 3 bases and J by 0 bases, with 8 bases between. Germline V gene lookup returns CDR1 ENHRY and CDR2 SYGVKD. The CDR3 runs 14 residues. The CDR3 reads CAISDQGLNTEAFF. CDR3 coding DNA: TGTGCCATCAGTGATCAGGGTCTGAACACTGAAGCTTTCTTT.

This chain uses TRBV28 with TRBJ1-1, with unresolved D. Per the germline V gene, CDR1 is MDHEN and CDR2 is SYDVKM. There are 13 residues in the CDR3. V was shortened by 5 bases and J by 4 bases, with 11 bases between the two germline ends. CDR3 loop: CASSGGRFTEAFF. In nucleotides, the CDR3 is TGTGCCAGCAGTGGCGGACGATTCACTGAAGCTTTCTTT.

The gene calls are TRBV5-1 and TRBJ2-3; 9 nucleotides match TRBD2. The germline CDR1 and CDR2 sequences are SGHRS and YFSETQ. The CDR3 length is 15 residues. J was trimmed by 6 bases and V by 2 bases; bases with no gene match: 7. For the CDR3, the DNA is TGCGCCAGCAGCTTACGCGGGAGGGATTCGGATACGCAGTATTTT. Translating gives CASSLRGRDSDTQYF.

The chain couples TRBV4-2 to TRBJ2-3; the match to TRBD2 covers 10 bases. The germline V gene encodes CDR1 LGHNA and CDR2 YNFKEQ. The CDR3 is 16 residues long. V was pared by 0 bases and J by 1 base, with 1 base of the junction left unmatched. The DNA for the CDR3 is TGTGCCAGCAGCCAAGATCTAGCGGGAGGCACAGATACGCAGTATTTT. Its translation: CASSQDLAGGTDTQYF.

J is TRBJ2-1 and V is TRBV5-1; D gene unclear. Deletions cut 0 bases from V and 0 bases from J, with 16 bases between. The germline V gene has CDR1 SGHRS and CDR2 YFSETQ. This CDR3 has 18 amino acids. This chain's CDR3 is CASSLVLHEASSYNEQFF. The CDR3 coding sequence is TGCGCCAGCAGCTTGGTTCTTCATGAAGCGAGCTCCTACAATGAGCAGTTCTTC.

The count of this clone is one. J is TRBJ2-7 and V is TRBV11-2, with TRBD2 identical over 12 bases. Germline-derived CDR1 and CDR2 are SGHAT and FQNNGV. With V trimmed by 5 bases and J by 5 bases, 7 bases remained unmatched. This CDR3 region has 15 residues. The CDR3 sequence is CASSVTSGRTNEQYF. CDR3 sequence (DNA): TGTGCCAGCAGCGTGACTAGCGGGAGAACGAACGAGCAGTACTTC.

V usage is TRBV19 and J usage is TRBJ1-1; D is undetermined. The V end lost 5 bases, the J end lost 3 bases, and 13 bases lay between the germline ends. Per germline, CDR1 LNHDA and CDR2 SQIVND (reference sequence). The CDR3 runs to 14 residues. The CDR3 here is CASSPRVQHTEAFF. The CDR3 nucleotides are TGTGCCAGTAGTCCGAGGGTACAACACACTGAAGCTTTCTTT.

In nucleotides, the CDR3 is TGCGCCAGCAGCCAAGGGCTAGCGGGGATTTCCACTAGCACAGATACGCAGTATTTT. Protein sequence: CASSQGLAGISTSTDTQYF. The chain has TRBV4-3 and TRBJ2-3; 9 nucleotides agree with TRBD2. Trimming took 1 base from V and 0 from J; bases not matched to a gene: 11. CDR3 size: 19 residues. Germline CDR1 LGHNA, CDR2 YSLEER.

The CDR3 reads CASSVAESYGYTF. The CDR3 nucleotides read TGTGCCAGCAGCGTAGCCGAGAGCTATGGCTACACCTTC. The V and J genes are TRBV9 and TRBJ1-2, with D unclear. The V gene lost 0 bases and the J gene lost 4 bases, with 7 bases spanning the gap. Germline CDR1 is SGDLS and CDR2 is YYNGEE. The CDR3 loop spans 13 amino acids.

As concerns this clone: This sample also contains other DNA sequences that code for the same CDR3. The rearrangement uses TRBV5-6 and TRBJ1-1; possible D gene TRBD1, 6 bases. The ends were cut back, 1 base at V and 4 bases at J, with 8 bases in the middle. CDR3 size: 13 residues. The germline V gene encodes CDR1 SGHDT and CDR2 YYEEEE. CDR3 bases: TGTGCCAGCAGCTTGAGAGGGGGCACTGAAGCTTTCTTT. It translates to CASSLRGGTEAFF.

J is TRBJ2-2 and V is TRBV6-6, with unresolved D. The V gene lost 6 bases and the J gene lost 2 bases, with 4 bases spanning the gap. The CDR3 covers 12 residues. Germline assignment: CDR1 MNHNY and CDR2 SVGAGI (reference sequence). CDR3: CASRENTGELFF. DNA of the CDR3: TGTGCCAGCAGGGAAAACACCGGGGAGCTGTTTTTT.

V is TRBV18 and J is TRBJ2-5, with D perhaps TRBD1 (6 bases). Germline CDR1 and CDR2: KGHSH and LQKENI. CDR3 length: 15 amino acids. Trimming removed 2 bases at V and 3 bases at J, with 13 bases between. The CDR3 nucleotides read TGTGCCAGCTCACCAAATACAGGGTACAAAGAGACCCAGTACTTC. It is translated as CASSPNTGYKETQYF.

This sequence joins TRBV3-1 (or the pseudogene TRBV3-2) and TRBJ1-5; D is unclear. The CDR3 is 15 residues long. Deletions cut 0 bases from V and 4 bases from J, with 10 bases between. The germline gives CDR1 LGHDT, CDR2 YNNKEL (reference sequence). CDR3 amino acids: CASSQDGSTNQPQHF. The CDR3 nucleotides are TGTGCCAGCAGCCAAGATGGCAGCACGAATCAGCCCCAGCATTTT.